The 21 T cell receptor beta chains listed next were all sequenced from one sample in a study of regulatory T cells in long-lasting Graves disease. Time point in this sample: newly diagnosed GD, antithyroid drugs for less than 3 months. Construction of the TCR library relied on RNA isolated from PBMCs. For TCR beta, libraries came from iRepertoire HTBI primers and Arm-PCR of CDR3 regions. TCRdb re-called the multiplex PCR reads through MiXCR, storing one row per CDR3 protein. The sample has about 620,000 distinct CDR3 sequences, 15% to 20% seen once; the top ten hold about 20%. This sample also belongs to another study, concerning T cells in Graves' hyperthyroidism and ophthalmopathy.

The input for sequencing was peripheral blood mononuclear cells (PBMCs), taken at new diagnosis, from a patient treated with antithyroid drugs. The receptors derive from a woman in her 30s with Graves disease.

The V call is TRBV7-8, the J call TRBJ2-7; unclear D gene. V dropped 3 bases and J dropped 6 bases, with 21 bases sitting between them. Per germline, CDR1 SGHVS and CDR2 FQNEAQ. The CDR3 extends over 16 amino acids. The CDR3 spells CASSLGPSLISAEQYF. As DNA, the CDR3 is TGTGCCAGCAGCTTGGGCCCCTCACTGATTTCTGCCGAGCAGTACTTC.

V gene TRBV27 combines with J gene TRBJ1-6; D is possibly TRBD1 (6 bases). V lost 4 bases to trimming and J lost 10 bases, with 17 bases between them. The CDR3 runs 15 residues. The germline V gene encodes CDR1 MNHEY and CDR2 SMNVEV (reference sequence). CDR3 coding DNA: TGTGCCAGCAGTTACAGGGAGGTCGGTCTCTCACCCCTCCACTTT. Protein: CASSYREVGLSPLHF.

The table lists this clonotype with many counts. The V gene is TRBV27, the J gene TRBJ2-7; D is possibly TRBD1 (6 bases). The CDR3 sequence is 14 residues long. The V end was cut by 10 bases, the J end by 1 base, with 17 bases between. Looked up from germline, CDR1 is MNHEY and CDR2 is SMNVEV (reference sequence). CDR3 DNA sequence: TGTGCCATCGGTAAACAGGGAACATCCTACGAGCAGTACTTC. As protein: CAIGKQGTSYEQYF.

This chain links TRBV4-1 with TRBJ2-1, with D tentatively TRBD1 (6 bases). Matching the DNA end better, TRBJ2-5 makes the J call doubtful. CDR1 is MGHRA and CDR2 is YSYEKL in the germline V gene. The CDR3 spans 16 residues. In DNA, the CDR3 is TGCGCCAGCAGCCAAGCACAAGGGGGACGACAAGAGACCCAGTACTTC. Residues: CASSQAQGGRQETQYF.

Only a few counts were recorded for this clonotype. Mismatch with germline at one junction end may stem from a read error. The chain carries TRBV18 and TRBJ2-2, with D possibly TRBD2 on 5 matching bases. CDR1 and CDR2 from the germline V gene are KGHSH and LQKENI. CDR3 length: 13 residues. CDR3 sequence (DNA): TGTGCCAGCTCACCTCGAGACACCGGGGAGCTGCTTTTT. Amino acid sequence: CASSPRDTGELLF.

The sample holds many counts of this clonotype. The genes are TRBV12-3 or TRBV12-4 and TRBJ2-1; no definite D call. The CDR3 loop spans 10 amino acids. The V and J ends lost 3 bases and 9 bases respectively, with 3 bases between them. CDR3 nucleotides: TGTGCCAGCAGTTTCATTGAGCAGTTCTTC. It yields the protein CASSFIEQFF.

This clonotype came up a few times. V and J are TRBV29-1 and TRBJ2-6, with a possible D match to TRBD2 (6 bases). CDR1 is SQVTM, CDR2 ANQGSEA, per germline. Trimming stripped 3 bases from V and 0 bases from J, with 6 bases between. The CDR3 spans 14 residues. CDR3 sequence (DNA): TGCAGCGTTGAGCGGGGCTCTGGGGCCAACGTCCTGACTTTC. Translated: CSVERGSGANVLTF. The full variable domain, rest sourced from reference TRBV29-1 and TRBJ2-6, is SAVISQKPSRDICQRGTSLTIQCQVDSQVTMMFWYRQQPGQSLTLIATANQGSEATYESGFVIDKFPISRPNLTFSTLTVSNMSPEDSSIYLCSVERGSGANVLTFGAGSRLTVL.

This clonotype came up a few times. Being one base from a much bigger clone, this may be a read error. The rearrangement links TRBV24-1 to TRBJ2-3; D may correspond to TRBD1 or TRBD2 (5 bases each). Deletions cut 5 bases from V and 10 bases from J, with 12 bases between. Germline CDR1 KGHDR, CDR2 SFDVKD. This CDR3 contains 12 residues. The CDR3, as DNA: TGTGCCACCAGTGGGACGGGACCCTCGCAGTATTTT. Protein product: CATSGTGPSQYF.

The sample holds a few counts of this clonotype. The J gene is TRBJ2-1, the V gene TRBV5-1; the match to TRBD1 covers 9 bases. Germline values: CDR1 SGHRS, CDR2 YFSETQ. The CDR3 sequence is 14 residues long. V lost 7 bases and J lost 5; bases outside the gene matches: 7. This chain's CDR3 is CASGTGGENNEQFF. For the CDR3, the DNA is TGCGCCAGCGGAACAGGGGGCGAAAACAATGAGCAGTTCTTC.

This clonotype was picked up many times. The chain carries TRBV2 and TRBJ2-1, with D perhaps TRBD2 (6 bases). Germline CDR1 SNHLY, CDR2 FYNNEI. Trimming took 6 bases from V and 6 from J, leaving 21 bases between them. The CDR3 sequence is 16 residues long. The CDR3 sequence is CASREGASRYLNEQFF. In nucleotides, the CDR3 is TGTGCCAGCAGGGAGGGAGCTAGCCGGTACCTCAATGAGCAGTTCTTC.

In its sample, this clonotype was seen a few times. The rearrangement joins TRBV4-2 to TRBJ1-2, with 7 bases fitting TRBD1. V trimming: 0 bases; J trimming: 3 bases; junction bases outside the gene matches: 1. The CDR3 is made up of 14 amino acids. In germline, CDR1 is LGHNA, CDR2 YNFKEQ. In DNA form, the CDR3 reads TGTGCCAGCAGCCAAGACGACAGGGACTATGGCTACACCTTC. This codes for CASSQDDRDYGYTF.

This clonotype was detected many times. The chain has TRBV28 and TRBJ1-1, with no clear D. Trimming took 2 bases from V and 0 from J, leaving 7 bases between them. The CDR3 contains 14 residues. CDR1 is MDHEN and CDR2 is SYDVKM in the germline V gene. The CDR3 loop is CASSLGVMNTEAFF. The CDR3 DNA follows: TGTGCCAGCAGTTTAGGGGTAATGAACACTGAAGCTTTCTTT.

This clonotype has a handful of counts. The chain joins TRBV2 to TRBJ2-6, with D possibly being TRBD1 (5 bases). The germline V gene has CDR1 SNHLY and CDR2 FYNNEI. V lost 9 bases to trimming and J lost 2 bases, with 11 bases between them. The CDR3 sequence is 14 residues long. CDR3 DNA sequence: TGTGCCAGGGAAGGGGTCCCTGGGGCCAACGTCCTGACTTTC. It yields the protein CAREGVPGANVLTF.

The chain couples TRBV5-4 to TRBJ2-5; TRBD2 aligns across 10 bases. J lost 4 bases, V lost 4 bases, and 10 bases had no gene match. The CDR3 consists of 16 residues. Germline values: CDR1 SGHNT, CDR2 YYREEE (reference sequence). CDR3 sequence (DNA): TGTGCCAGCAGCCAAAAGCGGGAGGGCCCGGGAGAGACCCAGTACTTC. Translated: CASSQKREGPGETQYF.

CDR3 nucleotide sequence: TGTGCCAGCAGCAAGCGTGCCGGAGATGGCTACACCTTC. As protein: CASSKRAGDGYTF. The V call is TRBV5-8, the J call TRBJ1-2; D not resolved. The germline V gene has CDR1 SGHTS and CDR2 YDEGEE. CDR3 length: 13 residues. V was clipped by 4 bases and J by 6 bases, with 13 bases between them.

This clonotype was picked up many times. V is TRBV20-1 and J is TRBJ1-5; TRBD1 agrees at 7 bases. The CDR3 has 12 residues. The germline CDR1 and CDR2 sequences are DFQATT and SNEGSKA (reference sequence). The junction had 6 bases not matched to a gene; V was cut back by 6 bases and J by 7 bases. DNA of the CDR3: TGCAGTGCGGGAACAGGGGTCCAGCCCCAGCATTTT. Encoded protein: CSAGTGVQPQHF.

This clonotype was detected many times. The rearrangement uses TRBV15 and TRBJ2-5, with 8 bases aligning to TRBD1. Trimming took 8 bases from V and 5 from J; bases not matched to a gene: 10. Germline V lookup: CDR1 LNHNV, CDR2 YYDKDF (reference sequence). The CDR3 sequence is 14 residues long. CDR3 bases: TGTGCCACCGCACCAGGGGGCGTTTTCGAGACCCAGTACTTC. It is translated as CATAPGGVFETQYF.

This clonotype was found many times. This rearrangement joins TRBV12-3 or TRBV12-4 to TRBJ1-5; D is unresolved. The CDR3 sequence is 12 residues long. V was shortened by 3 bases and J by 7 bases, with 7 bases between the two germline ends. CDR3 DNA: TGTGCCAGCAGTTTTTCCCCGCAGCCCCAGCATTTT. Protein product: CASSFSPQPQHF.

Ten or more counts support this clonotype. This sequence joins TRBV7-9 and TRBJ1-2; D gene ambiguous. CDR1 and CDR2 from the germline V gene are SEHNR and FQNEAQ (reference sequence). CDR3 length: 13 residues. V dropped 3 bases and J dropped 7 bases, with 12 bases sitting between them. The CDR3 reads CASSFVGGSGYTF. CDR3 nucleotides: TGTGCCAGCAGCTTCGTTGGCGGGTCTGGCTACACCTTC.

This clonotype was seen only a few times. At one end the junction does not follow the germline gene, possibly because of a read error. The chain links TRBV7-2 to TRBJ1-4; no firm D call. This CDR3 region has 14 residues. Germline V gene sequence: CDR1 SGHTA, CDR2 FQGNSA. CDR3 bases: TGTGCCAGCAGCCCGACAAAAGGTGGTGAAAAACTGTCTTTT. Translated: CASSPTKGGEKLSF.

The V call is TRBV2, the J call TRBJ1-1; D ambiguous. The germline V and J ends were trimmed by 6 bases and 7 bases, with 18 bases remaining between them. The germline V gene encodes CDR1 SNHLY and CDR2 FYNNEI. The CDR3 spans 14 residues. CDR3 sequence: CASSLRTQSVEAFF. The CDR3 coding sequence is TGTGCCAGCAGCCTCAGGACCCAGTCGGTTGAAGCTTTCTTT.